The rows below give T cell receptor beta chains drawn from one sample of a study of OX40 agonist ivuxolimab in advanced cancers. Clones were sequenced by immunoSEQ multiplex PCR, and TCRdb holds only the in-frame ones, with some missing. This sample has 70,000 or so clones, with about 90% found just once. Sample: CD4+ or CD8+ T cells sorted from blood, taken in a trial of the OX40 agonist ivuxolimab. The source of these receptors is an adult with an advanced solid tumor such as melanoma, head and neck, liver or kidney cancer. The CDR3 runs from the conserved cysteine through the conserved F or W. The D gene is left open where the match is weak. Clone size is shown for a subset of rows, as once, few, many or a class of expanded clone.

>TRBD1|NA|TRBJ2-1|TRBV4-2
TGTGCCAGCAGCCATAGGGACAGGACGGAACAGTTCTTC
CASSHRDRTEQFF
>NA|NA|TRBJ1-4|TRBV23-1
TGCGCCAGCAGTCAATCGGCGGGGACTGAAAAACTGTTTTTT
CASSQSAGTEKLFF
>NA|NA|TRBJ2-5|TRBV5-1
TGCGCCAGCAGCTTTTCGTCCGAGACCCAGTACTTC
CASSFSSETQYF
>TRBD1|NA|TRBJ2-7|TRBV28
TGTGCCAGCACCCCTAGGACAGGAATCTACGAGCAGTACTTC
CASTPRTGIYEQYF
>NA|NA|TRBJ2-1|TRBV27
TGTGCCAGCAGTTTACGGGCAGGGTATCACAATGAGCAGTTCTTC
CASSLRAGYHNEQFF
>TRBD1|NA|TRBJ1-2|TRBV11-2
TGTGCCAGCAGCTTAGGGCAGGGGGACTACTATGGCTACACCTTC
CASSLGQGDYYGYTF
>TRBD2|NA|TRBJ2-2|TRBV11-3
TGTGCCAGCAGCCCCCGGACTAGCGGGAGGAATAGCGTCGGGGAGCTGTTTTTT
CASSPRTSGRNSVGELFF
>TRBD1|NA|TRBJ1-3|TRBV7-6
TGTGCCAGCAGCGGGGGACAGGGCCCTGGAAACACCATATATTTT
CASSGGQGPGNTIYF
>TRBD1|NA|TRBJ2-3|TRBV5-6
TGTGCCAGCAGCTTGAAAGGGGGCCCCACAGATACGCAGTATTTT
CASSLKGGPTDTQYF
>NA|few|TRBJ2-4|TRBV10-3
TGTGCCATCAGTGAGCGCGGTCGGTTCGGCAAAAACATTCAGTACTTC
CAISERGRFGKNIQYF
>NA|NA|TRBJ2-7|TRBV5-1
TGCGCCAGCAGCTCGATGTCAGGCTACGAGCAGTACTTC
CASSSMSGYEQYF
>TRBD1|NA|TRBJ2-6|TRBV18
TGTGCCAGCTCACCTGGACAGGGGCCCTCTGGGGCCAACGTCCTGACTTTC
CASSPGQGPSGANVLTF
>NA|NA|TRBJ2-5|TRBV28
TGTGCCAGCAGTTTAGCTCAGGGTCGAGAGACCCAGTACTTC
CASSLAQGRETQYF
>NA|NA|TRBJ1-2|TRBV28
TGTGCCAGCAGTTTAAGTGGATCCTATGGCTACACCTTC
CASSLSGSYGYTF
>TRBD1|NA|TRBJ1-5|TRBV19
TGTGCCAGTAGTATGAACAGGGGTAATCAGCCCCAGCATTTT
CASSMNRGNQPQHF
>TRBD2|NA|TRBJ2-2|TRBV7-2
TGTGCCAGCAGCTTAGGACTAGCGGGAGGCGGAATCGGGGAGCTGTTTTTT
CASSLGLAGGGIGELFF
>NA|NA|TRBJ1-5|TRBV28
TGTGCCAGCAGTCGACAGATAGGGGGGATTAGCAATCAGCCCCAGCATTTT
CASSRQIGGISNQPQHF
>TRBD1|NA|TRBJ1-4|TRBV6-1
TGTGCCAGCAGGTGGACAGGGCGGGATGAAAAACTGTTTTTT
CASRWTGRDEKLFF
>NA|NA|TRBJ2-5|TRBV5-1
TGCGCCAGCAGCTTTGGACAGTACCAAGAGACCCAGTACTTC
CASSFGQYQETQYF
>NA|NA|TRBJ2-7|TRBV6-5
TGTGCCAGCAGTTACCGCAGGGAAGGGGAGCAGTACTTC
CASSYRREGEQYF
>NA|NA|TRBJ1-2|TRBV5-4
TGTGCCAGCAGCTTGGGCAGGAACTATGGCTACACCTTC
CASSLGRNYGYTF
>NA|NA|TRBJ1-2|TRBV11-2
TGTGCCAGCAGCTTAGGAGACTATGGCTACACCTTC
CASSLGDYGYTF
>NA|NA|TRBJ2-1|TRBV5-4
TGTGCCAGCAGCAAAGACCAGGGCTATTACAATGAGCAGTTCTTC
CASSKDQGYYNEQFF
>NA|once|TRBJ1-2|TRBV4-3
TGCGCCAGCAGCCAGGGGAGGGGGGCACTTGGCTACACCTTC
CASSQGRGALGYTF
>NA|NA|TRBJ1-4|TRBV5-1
TGCGCCAGCTGCGGCGGGGGGTCGAATGAAAAACTGTTTTTT
CASCGGGSNEKLFF
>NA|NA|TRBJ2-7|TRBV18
TGTGCCAGCTCACCAAGCGACTCGGCGGTCTACGAGCAGTACTTC
CASSPSDSAVYEQYF
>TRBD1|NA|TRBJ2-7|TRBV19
TGTGCCAGTAGCTGGGACAGGGACTCCTACGAGCAGTACTTC
CASSWDRDSYEQYF
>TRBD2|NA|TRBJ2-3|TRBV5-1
TGCGCCAGCAGCTCGACTAGCGGGAGTTCATATACGCAGTATTTT
CASSSTSGSSYTQYF
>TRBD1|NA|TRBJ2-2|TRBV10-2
TGCGCCAGCAGCACAGGGGTTACCGGGGAGCTGTTTTTT
CASSTGVTGELFF